The 21 T cell receptor beta chains presented below share a single source sample, sequenced in a study of molecular identifiers for immune sequencing clone quantification. TCRdb reprocessed the PCR reads with MiXCR, giving one entry per CDR3 protein. The sample lists about 640,000 distinct CDR3 sequences, 20% occurring once. Sequenced input: naive CD8+ T cells from blood, with Jurkat cell RNA spiked in. Subset of the sample: FACS-sorted CD8+CD4-CCR7+CD45RA+ naive T cells. All receptors come from a human donor in good health. Some libraries in this study had Jurkat cell RNA spiked in.

This clonotype has ten or more counts. J is TRBJ1-5 and V is TRBV6-2 or TRBV6-3; a weak D match, TRBD1 (6 bases). Trimming took off 7 bases at V and 4 bases at J, with 11 bases between the two ends. The CDR3 is made up of 13 amino acids. Germline V lookup: CDR1 MNHEY, CDR2 SVGEGT. CDR3 bases: TGTGCCAGCACAGGGGTCGGAAATCAGCCCCAGCATTTT. This codes for CASTGVGNQPQHF.

This clonotype was seen repeatedly, ten times or more. V is TRBV7-2 and J is TRBJ2-7; 14 bases fit TRBD2. There are 15 residues in the CDR3. V lost 4 bases to trimming and J lost 4 bases; unmatched junction nucleotides: 3. Per germline, CDR1 SGHTA and CDR2 FQGNSA. CDR3 region: CASSSGLAGGYEQYF. The CDR3 bases are TGTGCCAGCAGCTCAGGACTAGCGGGAGGATACGAGCAGTACTTC.

This clonotype has a count of ten or more. This chain connects TRBV9 to TRBJ2-5; 8 bases match TRBD1. Germline V gives CDR1 SGDLS, CDR2 YYNGEE. The CDR3 spans 14 residues. V gave up 0 bases and J gave up 5 bases; unmatched junction bases: 3. CDR3 DNA: TGTGCCAGCAGCGTAGAGGACAGGGTTGAGACCCAGTACTTC. This gives the protein CASSVEDRVETQYF.

This clonotype was counted ten times or more. The chain carries TRBV2 and TRBJ2-7; D possibly corresponds to TRBD1 (6 bases). The germline V gene encodes CDR1 SNHLY and CDR2 FYNNEI. The V gene lost 6 bases and the J gene lost 0 bases, with 15 bases spanning the gap. This CDR3 contains 15 residues. DNA for the CDR3: TGTGCCAGCAGCGCAGGGGCCCCGAGCTCCTACGAGCAGTACTTC. This encodes CASSAGAPSSYEQYF.

In this sample, this clonotype turned up a few times. The DNA for the CDR3 is TGTGCCAGTAGCCCGACTAGCGCCTCCTACGAGCAGTACTTC. Amino acids: CASSPTSASYEQYF. V gene TRBV19 combines with J gene TRBJ2-7, with 8 bases fitting TRBD2. Germline V CDR1 and CDR2: LNHDA, SQIVND (reference sequence). The CDR3 consists of 14 residues. Trimming removed 6 bases from V and 0 bases from J; junction bases left unmatched: 4.

This clonotype was detected many times. The chain's CDR3 is CASRYTGGTEAFF. Here the CDR3 DNA reads TGTGCCAGCCGCTATACAGGGGGGACTGAAGCTTTCTTT. V is TRBV7-2 and J is TRBJ1-1; 8 positions agree with TRBD1. Losses at the gene ends were 8 bases for V and 5 bases for J; bases not matched to a gene: 7. The CDR3 runs 13 residues. The V gene's germline CDR1 is SGHTA and CDR2 FQGNSA.

This clonotype came up many times. CDR3 sequence reads: CASRGADTQYF. As DNA, the CDR3 is TGTGCCAGCAGGGGGGCAGATACGCAGTATTTT. The chain joins TRBV2 to TRBJ2-3; D is tentatively TRBD1 or TRBD2 (5 bases each). Trimming took off 6 bases at V and 4 bases at J, with 5 bases between the two ends. The CDR3 sequence is 11 residues long. Germline V gene sequence: CDR1 SNHLY, CDR2 FYNNEI. Full variable domain (rest looked up from reference TRBV2 and TRBJ2-3): EPEVTQTPSHQVTQMGQEVILRCVPISNHLYFYWYRQILGQKVEFLVSFYNNEISEKSEIFDDQFSVERPDGSNFTLKIRSTKLEDSAMYFCASRGADTQYFGPGTRLTVL.

A word on this clonotype: A much larger clone differs from this one at a single base, so this may be a read error. The rearrangement uses TRBV7-2 and TRBJ2-7; 7 bases are a match to TRBD2. Germline V gene lookup returns CDR1 SGHTA and CDR2 FQGNSA. CDR3 length: 16 amino acids. DNA for the CDR3: TGTGCCAGCAGCTTAGGGGGGGTAAGCGGGGCCTACGAGCGGTACTTC. This translates into CASSLGGVSGAYERYF.

This clonotype showed up many times. V and J are TRBV6-5 and TRBJ2-7, with 8 nucleotides matching TRBD1. The ends lost 2 bases at V and 3 bases at J; junction bases unmatched: 6. Per germline, CDR1 MNHEY and CDR2 SVGAGI. The CDR3 totals 15 residues. The CDR3 bases are TGTGCCAGCAGTTACCCAACAGACAGGGGCTACGAGCAGTACTTC. This gives the protein CASSYPTDRGYEQYF.

The chain couples TRBV12-3 or TRBV12-4 to TRBJ2-2; 8 bases line up with TRBD2. The CDR3 sequence is 13 residues long. Trimming removed 10 bases from V and 3 bases from J; junction bases left unmatched: 4. The CDR3 loop is CATRGEYTGELFF. CDR3 DNA sequence: TGTGCCACGCGGGGGGAATACACCGGGGAGCTGTTTTTT.

Many counts were recorded for this clonotype. DNA of the CDR3: TGCGCCAGCAGCTTGGGGGCCCTCGGGGGTATGACTGAAGCTTTCTTT. Its protein is CASSLGALGGMTEAFF. This chain links TRBV5-1 with TRBJ1-1; perhaps TRBD1 as D (5 bases). With 0 bases removed from V and 5 bases from J, the gap between germline ends came to 17 bases. Germline CDR1 reads SGHRS; CDR2 reads YFSETQ. This CDR3 is built from 16 residues.

This clonotype appeared many times. The genes are TRBV4-3 and TRBJ1-2, with a possible D match to TRBD1 (5 bases). Germline CDR1 LGHNA, CDR2 YSLEER. This CDR3 region has 15 residues. Trimming removed 0 bases at V and 2 bases at J, with 10 bases between. The CDR3 DNA sequence: TGCGCCAGCAGCCAAGAGGACACTCGAAACTATGGCTACACCTTC. This codes for CASSQEDTRNYGYTF.

This clonotype was observed many times. The chain carries TRBV7-6 and TRBJ2-1, with 14 positions matching TRBD2. There are 16 residues in the CDR3. Losses at the gene ends were 3 bases for V and 7 bases for J; bases not matched to a gene: 5. CDR1 SGHVS and CDR2 FNYEAQ come from the germline V gene. The CDR3 region has the DNA TGTGCCAGCAGCTTCCGGACTAGCGGGGGGCTGAATGAGCAGTTCTTC. This translates into CASSFRTSGGLNEQFF.

This chain connects TRBV2 to TRBJ2-1, with D perhaps TRBD1 (6 bases). Trimming shortened V by 7 bases and J by 8 bases, and 12 bases separated the two germline ends. This CDR3 region has 12 residues. Per germline, CDR1 SNHLY and CDR2 FYNNEI. The CDR3 DNA follows: TGTGCCAGCAAAGCAGGGGTTGATGAGCAGTTCTTC. It codes for CASKAGVDEQFF.

This clonotype was seen many times. The chain's CDR3 is CASSLGTHGYTF. DNA of the CDR3: TGTGCCAGCAGCTTAGGGACGCATGGCTACACCTTC. J is TRBJ1-2 and V is TRBV7-9, with D hard to call. CDR3 size: 12 residues. With 1 base removed from V and 6 bases from J, the gap between germline ends came to 6 bases. The V gene's germline CDR1 is SEHNR and CDR2 FQNEAQ (reference sequence).

This clonotype has more than one count but fewer than ten. This chain uses TRBV6-5 with TRBJ2-5, with D tentatively TRBD1 or TRBD2 (5 bases each). The CDR3 covers 16 residues. Trimming pared 6 bases from V and 7 bases from J, leaving 24 bases between. CDR1 is MNHEY, CDR2 SVGAGI, per germline. CDR3 region: CASSLLTGPKTVTQYF. CDR3 bases: TGTGCCAGCAGCCTTCTCACGGGGCCCAAGACGGTGACCCAGTACTTC.

Worth noting for this clonotype: A read error may be the cause here, since a much bigger clone is one base away. The chain links TRBV29-1 to TRBJ2-1, with D tentatively TRBD2 (6 bases). Germline CDR1 reads SQVTM; CDR2 reads ANQGSEA. The CDR3 length is 15 residues. The CDR3 nucleotides are TGCAGCGGGAGCCCGGGTGCGGGGATATACAATGAGCAGTCCTTC. This gives the protein CSGSPGAGIYNEQSF.

This clonotype was recorded many times. The chain employs TRBV12-3 or TRBV12-4 and TRBJ1-5; 11 nucleotides align to TRBD1. V lost 5 bases to trimming and J lost 1 base; unmatched junction nucleotides: 4. The CDR3 consists of 16 residues. The CDR3 nucleotides are TGTGCCAGCAGTGGGACAGGGGGAGTGAGCAATCAGCCCCAGCATTTT. Translating gives CASSGTGGVSNQPQHF.

With regard to this clonotype: A much larger clone lies a single base off, so this may be a read error. The V call is TRBV7-9, the J call TRBJ2-7; TRBD1 might be the D (7 bases). CDR1 is SEHNR and CDR2 is FQNEAQ in the germline V gene (reference sequence). The CDR3 has 14 amino acids. V was trimmed by 4 bases and J by 5 bases, leaving 15 bases between them. CDR3 region: CASSSLGGGDEQYF. Written as DNA, the CDR3 is TGTGCCAGCAGCTCATTAGGGGGCGGGGACGAGCAGTACTTC.

This clonotype has ten or more counts. The V and J genes are TRBV2 and TRBJ2-3, with 12 bases that match TRBD2. Germline CDR1 SNHLY, CDR2 FYNNEI. The CDR3 contains 14 residues. Germline trimming cut 8 bases from V and 8 bases from J; bases unmatched to any gene: 8. CDR3 nucleotides: TGTGCCAGCCGGACTAGCGGGGTAGTTGGTACGCAGTATTTT. This codes for CASRTSGVVGTQYF. Complete variable domain (other parts from reference TRBV2 and TRBJ2-3): EPEVTQTPSHQVTQMGQEVILRCVPISNHLYFYWYRQILGQKVEFLVSFYNNEISEKSEIFDDQFSVERPDGSNFTLKIRSTKLEDSAMYFCASRTSGVVGTQYFGPGTRLTVL.

This clonotype was detected ten times or more. V is TRBV7-8 and J is TRBJ2-1; D is perhaps TRBD2 (5 bases). CDR1 SGHVS and CDR2 FQNEAQ come from the germline V gene. The V end was cut by 8 bases, the J end by 8 bases, with 16 bases between. The CDR3 length is 13 residues. CDR3 bases: TGTGCCAGCCCCACGTCCCGTAGCGATGAGCAGTTCTTC. It codes for CASPTSRSDEQFF.